The clone carrying this T cell receptor beta chain was detected once. Antigen: not known. This entry is derived from a study of cytomegalovirus exposure and HLA in healthy donors. At the level of the study: Clustering assigned about four fifths of the roughly 400 genotyped donors to the Caucasian-associated ancestry cluster. Findings and caveats of the study: Indistinguishable V segments, including TRBV6-2 and TRBV6-3, were excluded.

The primer mix had 60 Vbeta and 13 Jbeta primers. In the authors' methods: Later reanalysis found 80 million or so unique TCR beta chains, 10 million to 12 million of them shared. Clones were read by immunoSEQ multiplex PCR, and TCRdb kept only the in-frame ones, dropping some. That table gives V, J and clone size, and the DNA gave D and trimming. The data show 200,000 to 250,000 clones, over 75% seen once. The germline V gene has CDR1 SGHRS and CDR2 YFSETQ. J gave up 1 base and V 0 bases, and 6 bases lay outside the gene matches. The CDR3 totals 16 residues. This chain joins TRBV5-1 and TRBJ2-7; 8 positions agree with TRBD1. The sample taken for sequencing was PBMCs. This receptor was identified in a girl between 2 and 10 years old in good health and CMV-seronegative. The CDR3 loop reads CASSLGQGRLSYEQYF. CDR3 nucleotide sequence: TGCGCCAGCAGCTTGGGACAGGGGCGTTTATCCTACGAGCAGTACTTC.